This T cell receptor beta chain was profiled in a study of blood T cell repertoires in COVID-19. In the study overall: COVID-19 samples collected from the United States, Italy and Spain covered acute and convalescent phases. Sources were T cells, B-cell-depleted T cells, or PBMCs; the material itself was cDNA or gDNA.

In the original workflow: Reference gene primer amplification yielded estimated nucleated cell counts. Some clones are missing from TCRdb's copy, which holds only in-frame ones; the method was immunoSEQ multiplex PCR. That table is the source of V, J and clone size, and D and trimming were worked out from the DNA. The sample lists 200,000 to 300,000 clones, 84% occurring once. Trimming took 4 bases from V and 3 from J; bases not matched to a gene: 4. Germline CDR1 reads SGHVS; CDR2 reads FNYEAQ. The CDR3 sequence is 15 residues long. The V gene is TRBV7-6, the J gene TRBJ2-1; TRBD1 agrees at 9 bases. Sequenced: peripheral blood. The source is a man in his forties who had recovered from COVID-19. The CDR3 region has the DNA TGTGCCAGCAGCTCGAGGACAGGGGTCTACAATGAGCAGTTCTTC. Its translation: CASSSRTGVYNEQFF.